This T cell receptor (beta chain) was observed in a study of T cell changes during pregnancy in multiple sclerosis. The protocol was immunoSEQ multiplex PCR, while the TCRdb copy is restricted to in-frame clones and leaves out a portion. The table includes tens of thousands of clones, around 92% detected once. The CDR3 contains 12 residues. The ends were cut back, 6 bases at V and 0 bases at J, with 6 bases in the middle. Germline V gene lookup returns CDR1 SQVTM and CDR2 ANQGSEA. The genes are TRBV29-1 and TRBJ1-5, with D uncertain. The receptor was derived from a female donor in good health, enrolled as a control in a pregnancy study. The material was peripheral blood, obtained in the third trimester of pregnancy. The CDR3 reads CSVGDSNQPQHF. The DNA for the CDR3 is TGCAGCGTCGGGGATAGCAATCAGCCCCAGCATTTT.